A selection of T cell receptor beta chains follows, all from one sample in a study of shared clonotypes between healthy human individuals. Sequencing used immunoSEQ multiplex PCR; TCRdb keeps in-frame clones, though not all of them. Of about 1.5 million clones detected, approximately 98% appear once; the ten largest clones hold 0.4% to 0.55%. Sample: naive CD4+ T cells sorted from blood. These receptors were taken from a man aged 25 to 40 in good health. The CDR3 runs from the conserved cysteine through the conserved F or W. Each record gives: J gene, clone size, V gene, D gene, CDR3 DNA, CDR3 protein. D genes are given only for firm matches. The size field is filled for only some rows; it gives once, few, many or a size class.

J: TRBJ2-4
size: once
V: TRBV2
D: .
DNA: TGTGCCAGCAGAACGCTAGCCAAAAACATTCAGTACTTC
CDR3: CASRTLAKNIQYF

J: TRBJ1-1
size: .
V: TRBV5-5
D: TRBD1
DNA: TGTGCCAGCAGCCCGACAGGGGTTTTCATTGAAGCTTTCTTT
CDR3: CASSPTGVFIEAFF

J: TRBJ2-2
size: once
V: TRBV4-1
D: .
DNA: TGCGCCAGCAGCCAAGATCGGACGGGAGCAGACACCGGGGAGCTGTTTTTT
CDR3: CASSQDRTGADTGELFF

J: TRBJ2-1
size: .
V: TRBV7-2
D: TRBD2
DNA: TGTGCCACCTCCCCTCGGGCTAGCGGGAGAGTCCGGCAGTTCTTC
CDR3: CATSPRASGRVRQFF

J: TRBJ1-2
size: .
V: TRBV10-3
D: .
DNA: TGTGCCATCAGTGAGGGGGGCAGGGAAGCTTCGCGCGGCTACACCTTC
CDR3: CAISEGGREASRGYTF

J: TRBJ1-1
size: .
V: TRBV10-3
D: .
DNA: TGTGCCATCAGTGAGCCCATTACTGGGAGCGAAGCTTTCTTT
CDR3: CAISEPITGSEAFF

J: TRBJ1-5
size: .
V: TRBV6-1
D: .
DNA: TGTGCCAGCAGTGGCCCAACGGGCAGCAATCAGCCCCAGCATTTT
CDR3: CASSGPTGSNQPQHF

J: TRBJ2-2
size: .
V: TRBV7-9
D: TRBD2
DNA: TGTGCCAGCAGCTTATTGAGCGGGAAAGGCGCCGGGGAGCTGTTTTTT
CDR3: CASSLLSGKGAGELFF

J: TRBJ1-3
size: .
V: TRBV7-9
D: .
DNA: TGTGCCAGCAGCTTAGATAGGGCTGGAAACACCATATATTTT
CDR3: CASSLDRAGNTIYF

J: TRBJ2-5
size: .
V: TRBV5-1
D: .
DNA: TGCGCCAGCAGCGGCAACCAAGAGACCCAGTACTTC
CDR3: CASSGNQETQYF

J: TRBJ2-3
size: .
V: TRBV29-1
D: .
DNA: TGCAGCGTTGATACAGGCACAGATACGCAGTATTTT
CDR3: CSVDTGTDTQYF

J: TRBJ1-1
size: .
V: TRBV7-2
D: .
DNA: TGTGCCAGCAGCTTTAAAGTGAACACTGAAGCTTTCTTT
CDR3: CASSFKVNTEAFF

J: TRBJ2-6
size: few
V: TRBV27
D: .
DNA: TGTGCCAGCAGTTTCTCTGGGGCCAACGTCCTGACTTTC
CDR3: CASSFSGANVLTF

J: TRBJ1-5
size: .
V: TRBV28
D: TRBD1
DNA: TGTGCCAGCACCCTTCCGGGACAGGGTCAGCCCCAGCATTTT
CDR3: CASTLPGQGQPQHF

J: TRBJ2-1
size: .
V: TRBV9
D: TRBD2
DNA: TGTGCCAGCAGCGTGGACCTAGCGGGAAGCTCCTACAATGAGCAGTTCTTC
CDR3: CASSVDLAGSSYNEQFF

J: TRBJ1-4
size: .
V: TRBV6-5
D: .
DNA: TGTGCCAGCAGTTACGACGGCGCAACTAATGAAAAACTGTTTTTT
CDR3: CASSYDGATNEKLFF

J: TRBJ2-5
size: .
V: TRBV5-4
D: .
DNA: TGTGCCACCCGGGACCAACAAGAGACCCAGTACTTC
CDR3: CATRDQQETQYF

J: TRBJ2-5
size: .
V: TRBV7-9
D: .
DNA: TGTGCCAGCAGCTTATTCGGACACGGGGAAGAGACCCAGTACTTC
CDR3: CASSLFGHGEETQYF

J: TRBJ2-2
size: .
V: TRBV2
D: .
DNA: TGTGCCAGCAGTGGCCCCGTCAGGACCGGGGAGCTGTTTTTT
CDR3: CASSGPVRTGELFF

J: TRBJ2-4
size: once
V: TRBV6-6
D: .
DNA: TGTGCCAGCAGCCCGCCGGCAGAGCTAGCCAAAGACATTCAGTACTTC
CDR3: CASSPPAELAKDIQYF

J: TRBJ2-7
size: .
V: TRBV5-1
D: .
DNA: TGCGCCAGCAGCAACAACCCCCAGACAGGTTCCTACGAGCAGTACTTC
CDR3: CASSNNPQTGSYEQYF

J: TRBJ2-7
size: .
V: TRBV29-1
D: .
DNA: TGCAGCGTTGAACTAGTAAGGACCTACGAGCAGTACTTC
CDR3: CSVELVRTYEQYF

J: TRBJ2-1
size: .
V: TRBV20-1
D: .
DNA: TGCAGTGCTAGTAACAATGAGCAGTTCTTC
CDR3: CSASNNEQFF

J: TRBJ2-3
size: .
V: TRBV10-3
D: .
DNA: TGTGCCATCAGTGAGAAGACATGGGGTCAGGGAGCAACGGATACGCAGTATTTT
CDR3: CAISEKTWGQGATDTQYF

J: TRBJ2-1
size: .
V: TRBV4-3
D: TRBD2
DNA: TGCGCCAGCAGCCAATTAGAGCGGGGTTACAATGAGCAGTTCTTC
CDR3: CASSQLERGYNEQFF

J: TRBJ2-2
size: .
V: TRBV10-2
D: .
DNA: TGCGCCAGCAGTGAGGGGGCCGCCGGGGAGCTGTTTTTT
CDR3: CASSEGAAGELFF

J: TRBJ2-5
size: .
V: TRBV5-8
D: TRBD1
DNA: TGTGCCAGCAGCTTGGCCGACAGGGACGTGGAGACCCAGTACTTC
CDR3: CASSLADRDVETQYF

J: TRBJ2-7
size: .
V: TRBV21-1
D: .
DNA: TGTGCCAGCAGCAAAGATCATCGGCGGGCCCCCTACGAGCAGTACTTC
CDR3: CASSKDHRRAPYEQYF

J: TRBJ1-1
size: .
V: TRBV10-3
D: .
DNA: TGTGCCATCAGTGGATCGACAGTGAACACTGAAGCTTTCTTT
CDR3: CAISGSTVNTEAFF

J: TRBJ2-7
size: .
V: TRBV6-6
D: .
DNA: TGTGCCAGCAGTTACGACGAGGGGATAGGCTCCTACGAGCAGTACTTC
CDR3: CASSYDEGIGSYEQYF

J: TRBJ1-1
size: once
V: TRBV2
D: .
DNA: TGTGCCAGCAGTCAGAGCGCAACGAACACTGAAGCTTTCTTT
CDR3: CASSQSATNTEAFF

J: TRBJ2-1
size: .
V: TRBV7-2
D: .
DNA: TGTGCCAGCAGCTTAACCGCAGGCAATGAGCAGTTCTTC
CDR3: CASSLTAGNEQFF

J: TRBJ1-2
size: .
V: TRBV5-1
D: .
DNA: TGCGCCAGCAGCTTTGCGGACCCCTATGGCTACACCTTC
CDR3: CASSFADPYGYTF

J: TRBJ1-5
size: .
V: TRBV2
D: .
DNA: TGTGCCAGCAGACCCCAGGGTCAGCCCCAGCATTTT
CDR3: CASRPQGQPQHF

J: TRBJ2-1
size: .
V: TRBV11-3
D: TRBD2
DNA: TGTGCCAGCAGCTTACAAGCGACTAGCGGGAGGCCCATTTCCTACAATGAGCAGTTCTTC
CDR3: CASSLQATSGRPISYNEQFF

J: TRBJ1-3
size: .
V: TRBV5-1
D: .
DNA: TGCGCCAGCAGCTTACAGGGATCGGGAAACACCATATATTTT
CDR3: CASSLQGSGNTIYF

J: TRBJ2-7
size: .
V: TRBV28
D: TRBD2
DNA: TGTGCCAGCACAGTCTCGGTAAGACTAGCGGGCCACGAGCAGTACTTC
CDR3: CASTVSVRLAGHEQYF

J: TRBJ2-3
size: once
V: TRBV6-5
D: .
DNA: TGTGCCAGCAGTCGGTTCGTTAGTCCAGATACGCAGTATTTT
CDR3: CASSRFVSPDTQYF

J: TRBJ2-7
size: .
V: TRBV7-2
D: .
DNA: TGTGCCAGCAGCTTATTTCCGCGGGGAACCTACGAGCAGTACTTC
CDR3: CASSLFPRGTYEQYF

J: TRBJ2-2
size: .
V: TRBV9
D: TRBD2
DNA: TGTGCCAGCAGCGTTCATGGACTAGCGGGAGCGGGCGGGGAGCTGTTTTTT
CDR3: CASSVHGLAGAGGELFF

J: TRBJ2-1
size: .
V: TRBV5-1
D: TRBD2
DNA: TGCGCCAGCAGTCCGGGACTAGCGGGATTCACCCCCCTTAATGAGCAGTTCTTC
CDR3: CASSPGLAGFTPLNEQFF

J: TRBJ2-3
size: once
V: TRBV5-1
D: .
DNA: TGCGCCAGCAGCGGAACAGGCGTTGGTACGCAGTATTTT
CDR3: CASSGTGVGTQYF

J: TRBJ2-1
size: .
V: TRBV18
D: .
DNA: TGTGCCAGCTCACCGGACCGCTCCAATGAGCAGTTCTTC
CDR3: CASSPDRSNEQFF

J: TRBJ2-7
size: .
V: TRBV10-1
D: .
DNA: TGCGCCAGCAAGGGGGTCGGTGAGCGCGAGCAGTACTTC
CDR3: CASKGVGEREQYF

J: TRBJ1-5
size: .
V: TRBV30
D: .
DNA: TGTGCCTGGAGTGTAAGGGGCGATAGCAATCAGCCCCAGCATTTT
CDR3: CAWSVRGDSNQPQHF

J: TRBJ2-7
size: .
V: TRBV7-9
D: .
DNA: TGTGCCAGCAGCTTCGGGGTTTCCTACGAGCAGTACTTC
CDR3: CASSFGVSYEQYF

J: TRBJ2-6
size: once
V: TRBV2
D: TRBD2
DNA: TGTGCCAGCAGTGTCCCGGGAGGACCTATGACTTTC
CDR3: CASSVPGGPMTF

J: TRBJ2-5
size: .
V: TRBV18
D: .
DNA: TGTGCCAGCTCACTCGGATTGTTAGAGACCCAGTACTTC
CDR3: CASSLGLLETQYF

J: TRBJ2-1
size: .
V: TRBV5-1
D: TRBD2
DNA: TGCGCCAGCAGCTTGGTGGTTAGCGGGGGTTACAATGAGCAGTTCTTC
CDR3: CASSLVVSGGYNEQFF

J: TRBJ1-1
size: .
V: TRBV6-5
D: .
DNA: TGTGCCAGCAGCGGGTTCACTGAAGCTTTCTTT
CDR3: CASSGFTEAFF

J: TRBJ2-7
size: .
V: TRBV9
D: .
DNA: TGTGCCAGCGCCCTGGGCAGGGACTCCCGTAGGGGCGAGCAGTACTTC
CDR3: CASALGRDSRRGEQYF

J: TRBJ2-3
size: .
V: TRBV9
D: TRBD1
DNA: TGTGCCAGCAGCGTAGACGTTGGGGCAGGGGGCCTAACGCAGTATTTT
CDR3: CASSVDVGAGGLTQYF

J: TRBJ2-7
size: .
V: TRBV9
D: .
DNA: TGTGCCAGCAGCGTAGAACCGGGACAATCCTACGAGCAGTACTTC
CDR3: CASSVEPGQSYEQYF

J: TRBJ1-1
size: .
V: TRBV29-1
D: .
DNA: TGCAGCGGAAAATCGATTAACACTGAAGCTTTCTTT
CDR3: CSGKSINTEAFF

J: TRBJ2-5
size: .
V: TRBV29-1
D: .
DNA: TGCAGCGTTGAAGACTTTTTAGGGGACGGGAAAATCCAAGAGACCCAGTACTTC
CDR3: CSVEDFLGDGKIQETQYF

J: TRBJ2-7
size: .
V: TRBV6-5
D: TRBD2
DNA: TGTGCCAGCAGGCAGACTAGCGGGAGTAACGAGCAGTACTTC
CDR3: CASRQTSGSNEQYF

J: TRBJ2-5
size: .
V: TRBV19
D: .
DNA: TGTGCCAGTAGCACGATACAGGGAGAGACCCAGTACTTC
CDR3: CASSTIQGETQYF

J: TRBJ2-5
size: .
V: TRBV5-1
D: TRBD2
DNA: TGCGCCAGCAGCTTGGCCAGTTCGGGAGGGCAAGAGACCCAGTACTTC
CDR3: CASSLASSGGQETQYF